The 13 T cell receptor beta chains given below trace back to one sample, sequenced in a study of T cell clusters in autoimmune cytopenias. TRB was amplified from approximately 250 ng of peripheral blood genomic DNA per sample. TRB was amplified by touch-down multiplex PCR, primer pools A and B combined. TCRdb reworked the multiplex PCR reads into one entry per CDR3 protein, no DNA. In total, the table holds fewer than 10,000 distinct CDR3 sequences. Source material: peripheral blood. Receptors were obtained from a human donor with an autoimmune cytopenia or autoimmune hepatitis (not recorded which).

This clonotype is called medium-sized based on its frequency. The genes are TRBV27 and TRBJ1-6; TCRdb's assignment of TRBD1 cannot be checked, as there is no DNA. The CDR3 loop spans 14 amino acids. Germline V gene sequence: CDR1 MNHEY, CDR2 SMNVEV (reference sequence). The CDR3 protein is CASSDRTEFDALHF.

This clonotype registers medium-sized by frequency. CDR3 in amino acids: CASKERYNEQFF. This rearrangement joins TRBV19 to TRBJ2-1; TCRdb picks TRBD2, but there is no DNA to check that call. From germline, CDR1 is LNHDA and CDR2 SQIVND (reference sequence). CDR3 length: 12 residues.

By frequency, this clonotype registers medium-sized. The V gene is TRBV27, the J gene TRBJ2-3; TCRdb outputs TRBD1, but without DNA this stays unchecked. Germline V CDR1 and CDR2: MNHEY, SMNVEV (reference sequence). The CDR3 runs 17 residues. CDR3 in amino acids: CASSLSATGSTRDTQYF.

This clonotype shows up as medium-sized (0.01 to 0.1%) by frequency. This chain uses TRBV20-1 with TRBJ2-1; TCRdb gives TRBD2 as the D gene, but with no DNA this cannot be confirmed. Germline lookup yields CDR1 DFQATT and CDR2 SNEGSKA (reference sequence). The CDR3 has 16 residues. The CDR3: CSAGPYGSGSYNEQFF.

This clonotype counts as medium-sized by frequency. This chain connects TRBV6-5 to TRBJ2-5; TCRdb gives TRBD1 as the D gene, but with no DNA this cannot be confirmed. This CDR3 is built from 13 residues. Germline V gene lookup returns CDR1 MNHEY and CDR2 SVGAGI. This CDR3 is CASIPPAGETQYF.

According to its frequency, this clonotype is medium-sized. The V and J genes are TRBV6-5 and TRBJ2-5; TCRdb picks TRBD1, but there is no DNA to check that call. There are 16 residues in the CDR3. Germline values: CDR1 MNHEY, CDR2 SVGAGI. CDR3 sequence: CASSYSPWGKEETQYF.

Frequency places this clonotype as medium-sized. The rearrangement joins TRBV18 to TRBJ2-1; the D call from TCRdb, TRBD1, cannot be confirmed without DNA. This CDR3 comprises 15 residues. The germline gives CDR1 KGHSH, CDR2 LQKENI. The CDR3 is CASSYLGTGNNEQFF.

This clonotype counts as medium-sized by frequency. The J gene is TRBJ1-6, the V gene TRBV7-6. CDR1 and CDR2 from the germline V gene are SGHVS and FNYEAQ. This CDR3 comprises 17 residues. CDR3 protein: CASSLAAGRVNNSPLHF.

This clonotype is classed as medium-sized by frequency. V and J are TRBV12-3 or TRBV12-4 and TRBJ2-3. The CDR3 contains 14 residues. CDR3 region: CASSFGVRTDTQYF.

The gene calls are TRBV15 and TRBJ1-5. This CDR3 contains 16 residues. In germline, CDR1 is LNHNV, CDR2 YYDKDF (reference sequence). CDR3 sequence: CATSRVSGLSNQPQHF.

Judged by frequency, this clonotype is medium-sized (0.01 to 0.1%). The V gene is TRBV6-5, the J gene TRBJ1-4; the D call of TRBD1 rests on TCRdb alone, since no DNA is present to check it. CDR1 and CDR2 (germline): MNHEY, SVGAGI. CDR3 length equals 15 residues. CDR3: CASRPEGQGWEKLFF.

The chain couples TRBV5-4 to TRBJ1-1; the D call of TRBD1 rests on TCRdb alone, since no DNA is present to check it. The germline V gene encodes CDR1 SGHNT and CDR2 YYREEE (reference sequence). The CDR3 extends over 14 amino acids. CDR3 sequence reads: CASSRTGGGTEAFF.

Judged by frequency, this clonotype is medium-sized. The V call is TRBV6-1, the J call TRBJ2-3. Germline-derived CDR1 and CDR2 are MNHNS and SASEGT. CDR3 length equals 12 residues. CDR3 amino acids: CASSSQADTQYF.